The rows below give T cell receptor beta chains drawn from one sample of a study of T-cell memory formation after mild COVID-19. TCRdb called the 5' RACE reads again in MiXCR, with one record for every CDR3 protein. Altogether 290,000 or so distinct CDR3 sequences are present, approximately 19% being singletons, with the ten largest covering about 21%. The sample taken for sequencing was PBMCs or a T cell subset sorted from them (not recorded which). These receptors originate from a man younger than 35 who had mild COVID-19 (a few samples of this study predate the infection). Cell type and time point are not known. CDR3s include the opening cysteine and the closing phenylalanine or tryptophan. A D gene is named only where the DNA matches it firmly. Clone size is given for some rows only: seen once, a few or many times, or a class if the clone is expanded.

V gene: TRBV5-1
clone size: many
J gene: TRBJ2-5
D gene: TRBD1
CDR3 protein: CASSLEGARETQYF
CDR3 DNA: TGCGCCAGCAGCTTAGAGGGGGCGCGGGAGACCCAGTACTTC

V gene: TRBV15
clone size: -
J gene: TRBJ2-2
D gene: -
CDR3 protein: CATSRRPGAVTGELFF
CDR3 DNA: TGTGCCACCAGCAGAAGGCCGGGGGCCGTCACCGGGGAGCTGTTTTTT

V gene: TRBV27
clone size: -
J gene: TRBJ2-1
D gene: -
CDR3 protein: CASSFGVGTHNEQFF
CDR3 DNA: TGTGCCAGCAGTTTTGGGGTTGGGACACACAATGAGCAGTTCTTC

V gene: TRBV12-3/TRBV12-4
clone size: many
J gene: TRBJ1-5
D gene: -
CDR3 protein: CASSLKGPQHF
CDR3 DNA: TGTGCCAGCAGTTTAAAAGGACCCCAGCATTTT

V gene: TRBV10-3
clone size: few
J gene: TRBJ2-4
D gene: -
CDR3 protein: CAISGEGLGIQYF
CDR3 DNA: TGTGCCATCAGCGGAGAGGGATTGGGCATTCAGTACTTC

V gene: TRBV18
clone size: few
J gene: TRBJ2-1
D gene: TRBD2
CDR3 protein: CASSPSEAGGEEFF
CDR3 DNA: TGTGCCAGCTCACCCTCGGAGGCGGGGGGGGAGGAGTTCTTC

V gene: TRBV5-6
clone size: -
J gene: TRBJ2-1
D gene: -
CDR3 protein: CASSLDSPNEQFF
CDR3 DNA: TGTGCCAGCAGCTTGGACAGTCCCAATGAGCAGTTCTTC

V gene: TRBV4-3
clone size: -
J gene: TRBJ1-4
D gene: TRBD1
CDR3 protein: CASSEGTGLFSEKLFF
CDR3 DNA: TGCGCCAGCAGTGAAGGGACAGGGCTTTTTAGTGAAAAACTGTTTTTT

V gene: TRBV4-1
clone size: few
J gene: TRBJ2-3
D gene: -
CDR3 protein: CASSQERLPSTQYF
CDR3 DNA: TGCGCCAGCAGCCAGGAGCGACTTCCTAGTACGCAGTATTTT

V gene: TRBV27
clone size: few
J gene: TRBJ2-1
D gene: -
CDR3 protein: CATGPAPLGQFF
CDR3 DNA: TGTGCCACCGGGCCAGCGCCCCTGGGGCAGTTCTTC

V gene: TRBV12-3/TRBV12-4
clone size: few
J gene: TRBJ2-2
D gene: -
CDR3 protein: CASSLAVITGELFF
CDR3 DNA: TGTGCCAGCAGTTTGGCGGTGATCACCGGGGAGCTGTTTTTT

V gene: TRBV7-2
clone size: many
J gene: TRBJ2-5
D gene: -
CDR3 protein: CASSLDPHQETQYF
CDR3 DNA: TGTGCCAGCAGCTTGGACCCTCACCAAGAGACCCAGTACTTC

V gene: TRBV27
clone size: many
J gene: TRBJ2-4
D gene: -
CDR3 protein: CASSSPRAVNIQYF
CDR3 DNA: TGTGCCAGCAGTTCCCCCCGGGCCGTAAACATTCAGTACTTC

V gene: TRBV5-5
clone size: few
J gene: TRBJ1-1
D gene: TRBD1
CDR3 protein: CASSLDPRGAGGPNTEAFF
CDR3 DNA: TGTGCCAGCAGCTTGGATCCTCGTGGGGCAGGGGGCCCGAACACTGAAGCTTTCTTT

V gene: TRBV5-1
clone size: few
J gene: TRBJ1-2
D gene: -
CDR3 protein: CASSLEDGYTF
CDR3 DNA: TGCGCCAGCAGCTTGGAGGACGGCTACACCTTC

V gene: TRBV20-1
clone size: few
J gene: TRBJ2-5
D gene: -
CDR3 protein: CSAPRGSQETQYF
CDR3 DNA: TGCAGTGCTCCACGGGGGAGCCAAGAGACCCAGTACTTC

V gene: TRBV29-1
clone size: -
J gene: TRBJ1-1
D gene: -
CDR3 protein: CSGKDRNTEAFF
CDR3 DNA: TGCAGCGGGAAGGACAGGAACACTGAAGCTTTCTTT

V gene: TRBV7-9
clone size: -
J gene: TRBJ1-1
D gene: -
CDR3 protein: CASSQQNTEAFF
CDR3 DNA: TGTGCCAGCAGCCAGCAGAACACTGAAGCTTTCTTT

V gene: TRBV12-3/TRBV12-4
clone size: -
J gene: TRBJ2-7
D gene: TRBD1
CDR3 protein: CASGTGSYEQYF
CDR3 DNA: TGTGCCAGCGGGACAGGCTCCTACGAGCAGTACTTC

V gene: TRBV4-3
clone size: -
J gene: TRBJ2-7
D gene: -
CDR3 protein: CASSPKGGRYEQYF
CDR3 DNA: TGCGCCAGCAGCCCCAAAGGGGGGCGCTACGAGCAGTACTTC

V gene: TRBV5-1
clone size: few
J gene: TRBJ2-3
D gene: -
CDR3 protein: CASSLRPGATDTQYF
CDR3 DNA: TGCGCCAGCAGCTTGAGGCCGGGGGCTACAGATACGCAGTATTTT

V gene: TRBV5-6
clone size: once
J gene: TRBJ1-6
D gene: -
CDR3 protein: CASSIPGRNNSPLHF
CDR3 DNA: TGTGCCAGCAGCATACCGGGACGGAATAATTCACCCCTCCACTTT

V gene: TRBV19
clone size: -
J gene: TRBJ1-5
D gene: TRBD1
CDR3 protein: CASSTDRMHF
CDR3 DNA: TGTGCCAGTAGTACGGACAGGATGCATTTT

V gene: TRBV29-1
clone size: -
J gene: TRBJ2-5
D gene: -
CDR3 protein: CSVEPTGPETQYF
CDR3 DNA: TGCAGCGTTGAGCCGACAGGTCCGGAGACCCAGTACTTC

V gene: TRBV5-1
clone size: -
J gene: TRBJ1-2
D gene: -
CDR3 protein: CASSGVPEGRKGF
CDR3 DNA: TGCGCCAGCAGCGGCGTCCCGGAGGGGAGGAAGGGTTTC

V gene: TRBV29-1
clone size: -
J gene: TRBJ1-5
D gene: -
CDR3 protein: CSVGEFNQPQHF
CDR3 DNA: TGCAGCGTTGGCGAATTCAATCAGCCCCAGCATTTT

V gene: TRBV4-3
clone size: -
J gene: TRBJ2-1
D gene: TRBD2
CDR3 protein: CASSQDLTSGGANEQFF
CDR3 DNA: TGCGCCAGCAGCCAAGATCTGACTAGCGGGGGGGCCAATGAGCAGTTCTTC

V gene: TRBV4-3
clone size: few
J gene: TRBJ1-1
D gene: TRBD1
CDR3 protein: CASSQAGQWKNTEAFF
CDR3 DNA: TGCGCCAGCAGCCAAGCGGGACAGTGGAAGAACACTGAAGCTTTCTTT

V gene: TRBV7-2
clone size: -
J gene: TRBJ1-4
D gene: TRBD1
CDR3 protein: CASSLGTGHEKLFF
CDR3 DNA: TGTGCCAGCAGCTTAGGGACAGGGCATGAAAAACTGTTTTTT

V gene: TRBV5-1
clone size: many
J gene: TRBJ2-1
D gene: TRBD2
CDR3 protein: CASSYERGPNNEQFF
CDR3 DNA: TGCGCCAGCAGCTACGAGCGGGGGCCCAATAATGAGCAGTTCTTC

V gene: TRBV20-1
clone size: -
J gene: TRBJ1-4
D gene: -
CDR3 protein: CSARDIQWRQRNEKLFF
CDR3 DNA: TGCAGTGCTAGAGACATCCAGTGGAGGCAGAGGAATGAAAAACTGTTTTTT

V gene: TRBV7-9
clone size: -
J gene: TRBJ1-1
D gene: -
CDR3 protein: CASSVRGNTEAFF
CDR3 DNA: TGTGCCAGCAGCGTTAGGGGGAACACTGAAGCTTTCTTT

V gene: TRBV5-1
clone size: -
J gene: TRBJ2-1
D gene: -
CDR3 protein: CASSLADPSGDEQFF
CDR3 DNA: TGCGCCAGCAGCTTGGCCGACCCCTCGGGCGATGAGCAGTTCTTC

V gene: TRBV4-3
clone size: -
J gene: TRBJ2-5
D gene: TRBD2
CDR3 protein: CASSQSQLAGFQETQYF
CDR3 DNA: TGCGCCAGCAGCCAGTCCCAACTAGCGGGCTTCCAAGAGACCCAGTACTTC

V gene: TRBV7-6
clone size: -
J gene: TRBJ2-3
D gene: -
CDR3 protein: CASRPYDTLTDTQYF
CDR3 DNA: TGTGCCAGCAGACCCTACGACACTCTCACAGATACGCAGTATTTT